Given below is one T cell receptor beta chain in context. The target antigen is unknown. A read error may produce the germline difference seen at one junction end. Germline V gene lookup returns CDR1 SGHTA and CDR2 FQGNSA. The length of the CDR3 is 15 residues. The source of the sample is a study of spatial heterogeneity in lung cancer. Study findings and constraints: Among blood samples, ubiquitous expanded tumor TCRs appeared more at resection than at follow-up.

Time point given: sample taken at primary tumor resection. TCRdb fed the 5' RACE reads into MiXCR, producing one record per CDR3 protein. The sample holds about 92,000 distinct CDR3 sequences, more than 10% seen once. The chain carries TRBV7-2 and TRBJ2-3; 9 bases are a match to TRBD2. This specimen consisted of PBMCs, obtained at surgery. The TCR was taken from a male donor with early-stage non-small cell lung cancer. The chain's CDR3 is CVSSPNPSGRDTQYF. The CDR3 nucleotides read TGTGTCAGCAGCCCGAACCCGAGCGGGAGGGATACGCAGTATTTT.